These T cell receptor beta chains were read from a single sample in a study of cytomegalovirus exposure and HLA in healthy donors. This table comes from immunoSEQ multiplex PCR, and its TCRdb copy is limited to in-frame clones, with some not included. Counted here are roughly 120,000 clones, around four fifths occurring once; the ten biggest clones make up around 11%. Material: PBMCs. These receptors originate from a male donor in good health and CMV-seropositive. Both conserved end residues are part of each CDR3. The order of the fields is V gene, D gene, clone size, J gene, CDR3 protein, CDR3 DNA. The D gene is left open where the match is weak. A clone size is listed for some rows: how often the clone was seen (once, few, many), or a class if it is expanded.

TRBV7-2	TRBD1	.	TRBJ1-1	CASKRQGFTEAFF	TGTGCCAGCAAACGACAGGGGTTCACTGAAGCTTTCTTT
TRBV7-8	.	once	TRBJ2-7	CASSPGVAVEQYF	TGTGCCAGCAGCCCCGGGGTAGCGGTCGAGCAGTACTTC
TRBV9	.	.	TRBJ2-5	CASSVDRGGGETQYF	TGTGCCAGCAGCGTAGACAGGGGCGGAGGGGAGACCCAGTACTTC
TRBV7-9	TRBD1	.	TRBJ1-1	CASSSSDRYGNRAFF	TGTGCCAGCAGCTCCTCGGACAGGTATGGGAACCGGGCTTTCTTT
TRBV5-6	.	.	TRBJ1-3	CASSSDSSSGNTIYF	TGTGCCAGCAGCTCGGACAGCTCCTCTGGAAACACCATATATTTT
TRBV20-1	.	.	TRBJ2-7	CSASVRGEQYF	TGCAGTGCTAGTGTCAGAGGCGAGCAGTACTTC
TRBV5-6	.	.	TRBJ2-5	CASSLRLAGRETQYF	TGTGCCAGCAGCTTGAGACTGGCGGGCAGGGAGACCCAGTACTTC
TRBV7-2	TRBD1	.	TRBJ1-2	CASSQGGSYGYTF	TGTGCCAGCAGCCAGGGGGGCAGCTATGGCTACACCTTC
TRBV7-6	.	.	TRBJ2-7	CASSPRQGLTYEQYF	TGTGCCAGCAGCCCGAGACAGGGACTTACCTACGAGCAGTACTTC
TRBV9	.	.	TRBJ1-5	CASSVEDSHQPQHF	TGTGCCAGCAGCGTAGAGGACAGTCATCAGCCCCAGCATTTT
TRBV5-4	.	.	TRBJ2-2	CASSPGHPNTGELFF	TGTGCCAGCAGCCCGGGACATCCGAACACCGGGGAGCTGTTTTTT
TRBV7-2	TRBD1	.	TRBJ2-2	CASGRQGAGELFF	TGTGCCAGCGGTAGACAGGGGGCCGGGGAGCTGTTTTTT
TRBV9	TRBD2	.	TRBJ2-3	CASSVGAGGGTDTQYF	TGTGCCAGCAGCGTAGGGGCGGGAGGAGGCACAGATACGCAGTATTTT
TRBV5-5	TRBD2	.	TRBJ2-2	CASSPGTTPQSGELFF	TGTGCCAGCAGCCCCGGGACTACACCCCAGTCCGGGGAGCTGTTTTTT
TRBV13	TRBD2	.	TRBJ2-3	CASSPGTSGRAAQYF	TGTGCCAGCAGCCCCGGGACTAGCGGGAGGGCCGCACAGTATTTT
TRBV21-1	.	.	TRBJ2-4	CASSKGTGASPYSKNIQYF	TGTGCCAGCAGCAAAGGGACAGGAGCTTCCCCCTACTCCAAAAACATTCAGTACTTC
TRBV27	.	.	TRBJ1-5	CASSLTSPNFSNQPQHF	TGTGCCAGCAGTTTAACGAGTCCCAACTTTAGCAATCAGCCCCAGCATTTT
TRBV6-6	.	.	TRBJ2-3	CASSYGSTDTQYF	TGTGCCAGCAGTTACGGCTCCACAGATACGCAGTATTTT
TRBV28	TRBD2	.	TRBJ2-3	CASSLYGLAGRRGTDTQYF	TGTGCCAGCAGTTTATACGGACTAGCGGGAAGACGGGGCACAGATACGCAGTATTTT
TRBV4-1	.	once	TRBJ2-1	CASSQVRGHEQFF	TGCGCCAGCAGCCAAGTGAGAGGGCATGAGCAGTTCTTC
TRBV4-3	TRBD2	.	TRBJ2-5	CASSQGIAGFQETQYF	TGCGCCAGCAGCCAAGGGATAGCGGGGTTCCAAGAGACCCAGTACTTC
TRBV4-2	.	.	TRBJ2-3	CASNKGDSRTPDTQYF	TGTGCCAGCAATAAAGGAGACTCCCGAACGCCAGATACGCAGTATTTT
TRBV27	.	.	TRBJ1-5	CASSGYPNQPQHF	TGTGCCAGCAGCGGGTACCCTAATCAGCCCCAGCATTTT
TRBV11-2	.	.	TRBJ2-5	CASSLGGAPNQETQYF	TGTGCCAGCAGCTTAGGGGGCGCACCAAACCAAGAGACCCAGTACTTC
TRBV18	.	.	TRBJ1-2	CASSRPGGRSSSGYTF	TGTGCCAGCTCACGTCCGGGGGGACGGAGCTCTAGCGGCTACACCTTC
TRBV7-2	TRBD2	.	TRBJ2-5	CASSLALGSGRFLGETQYF	TGTGCCAGCAGCTTAGCGTTGGGTAGCGGGAGATTTCTAGGAGAGACCCAGTACTTC
TRBV28	.	.	TRBJ1-2	CASSLRQAWYGYTF	TGTGCCAGCAGTCTCAGGCAGGCTTGGTATGGCTACACCTTC
TRBV5-1	.	.	TRBJ1-2	CASSLSIEGGIYGYTF	TGCGCCAGCAGCTTGTCGATTGAGGGAGGAATCTATGGCTACACCTTC